These T cell receptor beta chains were read from a single sample in a study of blood T cell repertoires in COVID-19. TCRdb's copy holds only in-frame clones and misses some; the assay was immunoSEQ multiplex PCR. This sample carries some 80,000 clones, approximately 90% of them seen once, and the ten largest clones take around 2.6%. The source material was peripheral blood. The receptors shown here come from a man aged 50-59 years with COVID-19, enrolled during active disease. Both conserved end residues are part of each CDR3. D genes are given only for firm matches. The size entry is marked missing in some rows and otherwise reads once, few, many or a size class.

>15|TRBJ2-3|-|-|TRBV10-1
CASSESRVGTDTQYF
TGCGCCAGCAGTGAGTCGAGAGTCGGCACAGATACGCAGTATTTT
>15|TRBJ2-3|-|-|TRBV30
CAWRGYILSTDTQYF
TGTGCCTGGAGGGGCTATATCTTAAGCACAGATACGCAGTATTTT
>18|TRBJ2-1|TRBD1|-|TRBV2
CASRLHRTGDTVYNEQFF
TGTGCCAGCAGATTACACCGGACAGGGGATACTGTTTACAATGAGCAGTTCTTC
>12|TRBJ1-5|TRBD1|-|TRBV12-5
CASGQGDQPQHF
TGTGCTAGTGGCCAGGGGGATCAGCCCCAGCATTTT
>13|TRBJ2-5|-|-|TRBV27
CASSSTGPGTQYF
TGTGCCAGCAGTTCGACAGGACCGGGGACCCAGTACTTC
>14|TRBJ2-5|TRBD1|-|TRBV29-1
CSVDPQGAGETQYF
TGCAGCGTTGACCCCCAGGGGGCGGGGGAGACCCAGTACTTC
>15|TRBJ2-3|TRBD1|-|TRBV19
CASSLDRGLGDTQYF
TGTGCCAGTAGCCTTGACAGGGGGCTTGGAGATACGCAGTATTTT
>16|TRBJ2-3|-|once|TRBV9
CASSVAQTGDIDTQYF
TGTGCCAGCAGCGTAGCTCAGACAGGAGATATAGATACGCAGTATTTT
>16|TRBJ2-5|TRBD2|-|TRBV5-4
CASSTRLAGVQETQYF
TGTGCCAGCAGCACACGACTAGCGGGAGTCCAAGAGACCCAGTACTTC
>13|TRBJ2-5|-|-|TRBV5-1
CASSSFPQETQYF
TGCGCCAGCAGCTCTTTTCCCCAAGAGACCCAGTACTTC
>16|TRBJ2-5|TRBD1|-|TRBV9
CASSAAGTGGRETQYF
TGTGCCAGCAGCGCCGCTGGAACAGGGGGCAGAGAGACCCAGTACTTC
>13|TRBJ2-7|TRBD2|-|TRBV10-3
CAISVAGGYEQYF
TGTGCCATCAGTGTAGCGGGAGGGTACGAGCAGTACTTC
>12|TRBJ1-1|-|-|TRBV28
CASSFRGTEAFF
TGTGCCAGCAGTTTCAGAGGCACTGAAGCTTTCTTT
>14|TRBJ2-1|TRBD2|-|TRBV5-4
CASSFNGLAGEQFF
TGTGCCAGCAGCTTTAACGGACTAGCGGGCGAGCAGTTCTTC
>15|TRBJ2-1|TRBD2|-|TRBV30
CAWSVLAGAPNEQFF
TGTGCCTGGAGTGTACTAGCGGGAGCTCCCAATGAGCAGTTCTTC
>13|TRBJ2-5|TRBD1|few|TRBV24-1
CATSGRGQETQYF
TGTGCCACCAGTGGAAGGGGGCAGGAGACCCAGTACTTC
>12|TRBJ2-2|-|-|TRBV5-4
CASSLQDGELFF
TGTGCCAGCAGCTTACAGGACGGGGAGCTGTTTTTT
>13|TRBJ1-1|-|-|TRBV11-2
CASKQGRDTEAFF
TGTGCCAGTAAACAGGGTCGGGACACTGAAGCTTTCTTT
>14|TRBJ2-1|TRBD2|once|TRBV10-3
CAIREREVLNEQFF
TGTGCCATCAGGGAGCGGGAGGTCTTAAATGAGCAGTTCTTC
>14|TRBJ2-2|TRBD1|-|TRBV5-1
CASSFGQGAGELFF
TGCGCCAGCAGCTTCGGACAGGGTGCCGGGGAGCTGTTTTTT
>14|TRBJ2-7|-|-|TRBV4-1
CASSQPGTPSEQYF
TGCGCCAGCAGCCAACCGGGGACTCCCAGCGAGCAGTACTTC
>14|TRBJ2-3|-|-|TRBV28
CASSLSAGGDTQYF
TGTGCCAGCAGTCTTAGCGCCGGCGGAGATACGCAGTATTTT
>15|TRBJ1-2|TRBD1|once|TRBV11-2
CASSYTVTGRYGYTF
TGTGCCAGCAGCTATACCGTGACAGGGAGGTATGGCTACACCTTC
>14|TRBJ2-1|-|-|TRBV9
CASSVATGDGEQFF
TGTGCCAGCAGCGTAGCTACGGGGGACGGAGAGCAGTTCTTC
>15|TRBJ1-1|-|-|TRBV7-2
CASSLAYGGVAEAFF
TGTGCCAGCAGCTTAGCGTACGGGGGAGTCGCTGAAGCTTTCTTT
>19|TRBJ2-2|TRBD1|few|TRBV7-9
CASSLGSYRGPANTGELFF
TGTGCCAGCAGCTTAGGGTCTTACAGGGGCCCCGCGAACACCGGGGAGCTGTTTTTT
>16|TRBJ2-2|TRBD1|-|TRBV6-2/TRBV6-3
CASSYTTGANTGELFF
TGTGCCAGCAGTTATACGACAGGGGCGAACACCGGGGAGCTGTTTTTT
>15|TRBJ2-3|-|once|TRBV6-1
CASSDPPGRGNTQYF
TGTGCCAGCAGTGACCCCCCGGGCAGGGGCAACACGCAGTATTTT
>13|TRBJ1-4|-|-|TRBV6-5
CASSRDTNEKLFF
TGTGCCAGCAGCCGGGATACTAATGAAAAACTGTTTTTT
>16|TRBJ2-1|TRBD2|-|TRBV19
CASSPRAGVVYNEQFF
TGTGCCAGTAGTCCGCGAGCGGGAGTCGTGTACAATGAGCAGTTCTTC
>16|TRBJ2-4|-|-|TRBV28
CASSLVSGANKNIQYF
TGTGCCAGCAGTTTAGTTTCGGGAGCGAACAAAAACATTCAGTACTTC
>18|TRBJ2-2|-|-|TRBV4-1
CASSQDHRQTANTGELFF
TGCGCCAGCAGCCAAGATCATCGGCAGACAGCGAACACCGGGGAGCTGTTTTTT
>13|TRBJ1-4|-|-|TRBV6-1
CASSEGDTGKLFF
TGTGCCAGCAGTGAGGGAGACACCGGAAAACTGTTTTTT
>17|TRBJ2-5|TRBD2|-|TRBV6-2/TRBV6-3
CASSTSSGRAVLETQYF
TGTGCCAGCAGTACTTCTAGCGGGAGGGCCGTGCTGGAGACCCAGTACTTC
>15|TRBJ2-2|TRBD1|-|TRBV19
CASSTDGQGAGELFF
TGTGCCAGTAGTACAGACGGACAGGGGGCCGGGGAGCTGTTTTTT
>12|TRBJ2-2|-|-|TRBV12-3/TRBV12-4
CASRSYTGELFF
TGTGCCAGCAGGTCATACACCGGGGAGCTGTTTTTT
>14|TRBJ2-5|TRBD2|-|TRBV30
CAWIRAGARETQYF
TGTGCCTGGATAAGAGCGGGAGCTCGGGAGACCCAGTACTTC
>17|TRBJ1-2|TRBD1|once|TRBV5-1
CASSLEAGGTVQDGYTF
TGCGCCAGCAGCTTGGAGGCAGGGGGGACAGTCCAAGATGGCTACACCTTC
>13|TRBJ1-1|-|-|TRBV5-5
CASSLDPTAEAFF
TGTGCCAGCAGCTTGGACCCCACAGCTGAAGCTTTCTTT
>13|TRBJ1-2|TRBD1|-|TRBV3-1/TRBV3-2
CASSPRQGGGYTF
TGTGCCAGCAGCCCCAGACAGGGGGGTGGCTACACCTTC
>14|TRBJ2-7|TRBD1|-|TRBV24-1
CATSDGQGGREQYF
TGTGCCACCAGTGACGGACAGGGAGGTAGAGAGCAGTACTTC
>14|TRBJ2-3|-|once|TRBV7-8
CASSSGRGADTQYF
TGTGCCAGCAGCTCGGGCAGGGGCGCAGATACGCAGTATTTT
>14|TRBJ2-3|TRBD1|once|TRBV5-1
CASKIGQGTDTQYF
TGCGCCAGCAAAATCGGACAGGGGACAGATACGCAGTATTTT
>14|TRBJ2-7|TRBD2|few|TRBV7-9
CASSWEGGGGEQYF
TGTGCCAGCTCCTGGGAGGGCGGGGGGGGCGAGCAGTACTTC
>12|TRBJ1-1|TRBD1|once|TRBV19
CATSDRFAEAFF
TGTGCCACCTCGGACAGGTTCGCTGAAGCTTTCTTT
>15|TRBJ2-2|-|-|TRBV3-1/TRBV3-2
CASSHRGQPTGELFF
TGTGCCAGCAGCCATAGGGGACAACCCACCGGGGAGCTGTTTTTT
>14|TRBJ1-6|TRBD1|-|TRBV30
CAWSPGQRFSPLHF
TGTGCCTGGAGTCCGGGACAGCGTTTTTCACCCCTCCACTTT
>15|TRBJ1-1|TRBD1|-|TRBV4-1
CASSQDQGVVPEAFF
TGCGCCAGCAGCCAAGATCAGGGGGTGGTTCCCGAAGCTTTCTTT
>15|TRBJ1-1|-|-|TRBV5-1
CASSLPGQGYTEAFF
TGCGCCAGCAGCTTACCGGGCCAGGGGTACACTGAAGCTTTCTTT
>16|TRBJ2-7|-|-|TRBV3-1/TRBV3-2
CASSQDRGTDPYEQYF
TGTGCCAGCAGCCAAGATAGAGGGACTGATCCCTACGAGCAGTACTTC
>16|TRBJ1-1|TRBD1|-|TRBV28
CASSDPQGPTNTEAFF
TGTGCCAGCAGTGATCCACAGGGGCCCACGAACACTGAAGCTTTCTTT
>14|TRBJ1-2|-|-|TRBV30
CAWSVRGLGYGYTF
TGTGCCTGGAGTGTAAGAGGGTTAGGCTATGGCTACACCTTC
>16|TRBJ2-1|-|-|TRBV5-4
CASRPLATSSYNEQFF
TGTGCCAGCAGGCCTCTAGCGACGAGCTCCTACAATGAGCAGTTCTTC
>13|TRBJ2-7|-|-|TRBV28
CATHDRTTYEQYF
TGTGCCACCCACGACAGGACCACCTACGAGCAGTACTTC
>15|TRBJ1-4|-|-|TRBV9
CASSVDSDRGGKLFF
TGTGCCAGCAGCGTAGATTCGGACCGAGGGGGAAAACTGTTTTTT
>15|TRBJ1-4|-|-|TRBV4-1
CASSQGPATNEKLFF
TGCGCCAGCAGCCAAGGGCCTGCAACTAATGAAAAACTGTTTTTT
>16|TRBJ1-2|TRBD1|-|TRBV10-3
CAISEAGTGARSGYTF
TGTGCCATCAGTGAGGCCGGGACAGGGGCGAGAAGTGGCTACACCTTC
>16|TRBJ2-3|-|once|TRBV5-4
CASSFALQGAADTQYF
TGTGCCAGCAGCTTTGCCCTCCAGGGCGCGGCAGATACGCAGTATTTT
>14|TRBJ2-1|-|-|TRBV6-5
CATKNPGVYNEQFF
TGTGCCACCAAGAACCCGGGGGTATACAATGAGCAGTTCTTC
>14|TRBJ2-5|TRBD1|-|TRBV19
CASSSQGAGETQYF
TGTGCCAGTAGTTCACAGGGGGCCGGGGAGACCCAGTACTTC